This T cell receptor beta chain was profiled in a study of T cell changes during pregnancy in multiple sclerosis. Clones were sequenced by immunoSEQ multiplex PCR, and TCRdb holds only the in-frame ones, with some missing. This sample has about 40,000 clones, with roughly 90% found just once. The ends lost 1 base at V and 4 bases at J; junction bases unmatched: 5. Germline-derived CDR1 and CDR2 are MGHRA and YSYEKL. CDR3 length equals 15 residues. The receptor was derived from a female donor with multiple sclerosis, enrolled in a pregnancy study. The chain joins TRBV4-1 to TRBJ2-7; 9 bases are a match to TRBD1. Sequencing was performed on CD8+ T cells from peripheral blood mononuclear cells, taken in the first trimester of pregnancy. The CDR3 reads CASSQATGTGYEQYF. DNA of the CDR3: TGCGCCAGCAGCCAAGCCACCGGGACAGGGTACGAGCAGTACTTC.